This T cell receptor beta chain was identified during a study of Graves' ophthalmopathy and Graves' hyperthyroidism. Amplifying from RNA transcripts, the study obtained TCR beta CDR3 regions. After a first-round RT-PCR with HTBI primers, a second-round multiplex PCR was run. TCRdb reanalysed the multiplex PCR reads using MiXCR and keeps one entry per CDR3 protein. This sample has around 1.1 million distinct CDR3 sequences; about 38% occur once, and the top ten carry 11%. This clonotype was seen ten or more times. The CDR3 runs to 14 residues. V was cut by 3 bases and J by 8 bases, with 11 bases left in between.

The chain links TRBV12-3 or TRBV12-4 to TRBJ1-6; TRBD1 is a possible D gene (5 bases). The sample taken for sequencing was peripheral blood or thyroid tissue (not recorded which). The clonotype was recovered from an adult man with Graves' hyperthyroidism. CDR3 sequence reads: CASSLRGVDSPLHF. CDR3 sequence (DNA): TGTGCCAGCAGTTTGCGAGGGGTGGATTCACCCCTCCACTTT.